These 14 T cell receptor beta chains were all obtained from the same sample, sequenced in a study of CD8 T cells in ankylosing spondylitis. Findings and limits, study-wide: Blood from ankylosing spondylitis patients appeared to carry a characteristic eight-variant TCR beta motif.

Which antigens these TCRs recognize remains unknown. TCRdb reprocessed the 5' RACE reads with MiXCR, giving one entry per CDR3 protein. The sample gives about 700,000 distinct CDR3 sequences, roughly 20% of which show up once; about 19% is in the top ten. The sample was blood, either unsorted or a sorted T cell fraction (not recorded which). The source is a male donor with ankylosing spondylitis.

V gene TRBV3-1 combines with J gene TRBJ1-4, with D perhaps matching TRBD1 (6 bases). The CDR3 extends over 14 amino acids. The V gene's germline CDR1 is LGHDT and CDR2 YNNKEL (reference sequence). Trimming removed 2 bases from V and 4 bases from J, with 8 bases in between. The CDR3 bases are TGTGCCAGCAGCCAAACAGGGAGTAATGAAAAACTGTTTTTT. Its protein is CASSQTGSNEKLFF.

The chain is built from TRBV20-1 and TRBJ1-6; TRBD1 matches 7 bases. CDR3 length: 15 residues. V shed 6 bases, J shed 6 bases, and the junction held 11 bases outside the gene matches. CDR1 and CDR2 from the germline V gene are DFQATT and SNEGSKA (reference sequence). CDR3 loop: CSAIGEGAANSPLHF. CDR3 coding DNA: TGCAGTGCAATCGGAGAGGGGGCGGCTAATTCACCCCTCCACTTT.

This chain links TRBV5-1 with TRBJ1-1, with 7 bases matching TRBD1. The CDR3 runs 15 residues. Germline values: CDR1 SGHRS, CDR2 YFSETQ. The V and J ends lost 2 bases and 4 bases, in that order; junction bases with no gene match: 8. CDR3 loop: CASSFGTGDATEAFF. The CDR3 nucleotides are TGCGCCAGCAGCTTTGGTACAGGGGATGCCACTGAAGCTTTCTTT.

V is TRBV12-5 and J is TRBJ1-5, with D unresolved. Trimming removed 7 bases at V and 7 bases at J, with 11 bases between. The CDR3 runs 12 residues. CDR1 is LGHNT, CDR2 FRNRAP, per germline. The CDR3 reads CASAYEVQPQHF. Here the CDR3 DNA reads TGTGCTAGTGCTTACGAGGTGCAGCCCCAGCATTTT.

This chain links TRBV20-1 with TRBJ2-3, with 7 nucleotides matching TRBD1. The germline CDR1 and CDR2 sequences are DFQATT and SNEGSKA (reference sequence). V shed 4 bases and J 3 bases; nucleotides not matched to a gene: 7. The CDR3 has 14 amino acids. CDR3: CSAKRPGGTDTQYF. In DNA, the CDR3 is TGCAGTGCTAAGAGGCCAGGGGGAACAGATACGCAGTATTTT.

This clonotype was counted only a few times. The chain recombines TRBV12-3 or TRBV12-4 with TRBJ2-3, with 13 positions matching TRBD2. V was pared by 8 bases and J by 2 bases, with 7 bases of the junction left unmatched. The CDR3 spans 16 residues. The CDR3 nucleotides read TGTGCCAGCTGCCTGGGACTAGCGGGACACACAGATACGCAGTATTTT. It codes for CASCLGLAGHTDTQYF.

Concerning this clonotype itself: At one end, the junction sequence differs from germline, possibly due to a read error. The chain couples TRBV20-1 to TRBJ1-1; TRBD1 matches 9 bases. This CDR3 has 15 amino acids. Per the germline V gene, CDR1 is DFQATT and CDR2 is SNEGSKA (reference sequence). The CDR3 spells CSARTPGQGNAEAFF. The CDR3 region has the DNA TGCAGTGCTAGAACTCCCGGACAGGGGAACGCTGAAGCTTTCTTT.

This clonotype has a handful of counts. The rearrangement uses TRBV5-1 and TRBJ2-7; D call uncertain. CDR3 length equals 12 residues. Germline V gene lookup returns CDR1 SGHRS and CDR2 YFSETQ. V was shortened by 7 bases and J by 3 bases, with 11 bases between the two germline ends. CDR3 region: CASGFYGYEQYF. Here the CDR3 DNA reads TGCGCCAGCGGGTTTTATGGCTACGAGCAGTACTTC.

The rearrangement uses TRBV29-1 and TRBJ2-7, with 9 bases identical to TRBD2. This CDR3 comprises 13 residues. V was pared by 3 bases and J by 3 bases, with 3 bases of the junction left unmatched. CDR1 is SQVTM, CDR2 ANQGSEA, per germline. The CDR3 DNA sequence: TGCAGCGTTGAGGTAGCGGGGGACTACGAGCAGTACTTC. Its protein product is CSVEVAGDYEQYF.

The gene calls are TRBV20-1 and TRBJ2-2; 8 bases are a match to TRBD1. The CDR3 totals 15 residues. Germline CDR1 DFQATT, CDR2 SNEGSKA (reference sequence). J was trimmed by 2 bases and V by 3 bases; bases with no gene match: 5. The CDR3 DNA follows: TGCAGTGCTAGGAGGACAGGGACCAACACCGGGGAGCTGTTTTTT. Translated: CSARRTGTNTGELFF.

The rearrangement joins TRBV20-1 to TRBJ2-3; 9 nucleotides match TRBD2. V shed 7 bases, J shed 4 bases, and the junction held 6 bases outside the gene matches. Per germline, CDR1 DFQATT and CDR2 SNEGSKA (reference sequence). CDR3 size: 13 residues. CDR3 in DNA: TGCAGTGGGAGACTAGCGGACCCAGATACGCAGTATTTT. Translated, it gives CSGRLADPDTQYF.

This chain links TRBV20-1 with TRBJ1-2, with D tentatively TRBD1 (6 bases). Between the trimmed V and J ends, which lost 2 bases and 0 bases, there was a span of 13 bases. Per germline, CDR1 DFQATT and CDR2 SNEGSKA (reference sequence). The length of the CDR3 is 15 residues. CDR3 nucleotides: TGCAGTGCTAGACACTTGACAGGAACTAACTATGGCTACACCTTC. This encodes CSARHLTGTNYGYTF.

The sample holds many counts of this clonotype. The rearrangement joins TRBV7-2 to TRBJ2-5; 9 bases map to TRBD1. Germline V gene lookup returns CDR1 SGHTA and CDR2 FQGNSA. The CDR3 has 14 amino acids. Germline trimming cut 5 bases from V and 2 bases from J; bases unmatched to any gene: 3. The CDR3 region is CASSIQGAQETQYF. Written as DNA, the CDR3 is TGTGCCAGCAGCATACAGGGGGCGCAAGAGACCCAGTACTTC.

The gene calls are TRBV9 and TRBJ2-1; no clear D gene. Germline V lookup: CDR1 SGDLS, CDR2 YYNGEE. The CDR3 has 13 amino acids. The V end was cut by 0 bases, the J end by 3 bases, with 4 bases between. The CDR3 bases are TGTGCCAGCAGCGTAGGGATCTACAATGAGCAGTTCTTC. Translating gives CASSVGIYNEQFF.